The present TCR beta chain was sequenced within a study of T-cell reconstitution after alpha-beta-depleted transplantation in children. It was with unique molecular identifiers that the TCRbeta library was prepared. Each CDR3 protein is one row after TCRdb ran MiXCR on the PCR reads. The data show approximately 520,000 distinct CDR3 sequences, 30% to 35% seen once. CDR3 length equals 13 residues. V lost 4 bases, J lost 4 bases, and 13 bases lay in between. CDR1 is SQVTM, CDR2 ANQGSEA, per germline. The clonotype comes from a human donor who donated a stem cell graft to a child with aplastic anemia. Specimen: PBMCs from the stem cell graft donor, collected from the stem cell graft. V usage is TRBV29-1 and J usage is TRBJ1-1; D is perhaps TRBD1 (5 bases). The CDR3 region is CSVVSGVVTEAFF. CDR3 DNA sequence: TGCAGCGTTGTGTCGGGGGTAGTCACTGAAGCTTTCTTT.